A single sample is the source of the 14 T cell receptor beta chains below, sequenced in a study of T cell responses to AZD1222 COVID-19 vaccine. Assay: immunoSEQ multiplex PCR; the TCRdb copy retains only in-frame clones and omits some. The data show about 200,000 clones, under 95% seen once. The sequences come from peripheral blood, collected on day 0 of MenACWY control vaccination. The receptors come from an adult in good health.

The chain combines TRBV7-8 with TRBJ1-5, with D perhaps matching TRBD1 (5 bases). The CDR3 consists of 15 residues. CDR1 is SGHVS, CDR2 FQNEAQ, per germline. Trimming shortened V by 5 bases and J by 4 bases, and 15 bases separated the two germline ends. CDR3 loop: CASSPVRGLNQPQHF. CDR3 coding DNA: TGTGCCAGCAGCCCCGTCCGGGGCTTAAATCAGCCCCAGCATTTT.

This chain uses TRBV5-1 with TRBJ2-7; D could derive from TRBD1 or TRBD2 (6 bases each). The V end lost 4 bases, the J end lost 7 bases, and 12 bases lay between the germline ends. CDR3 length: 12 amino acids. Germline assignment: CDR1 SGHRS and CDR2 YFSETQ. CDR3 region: CASSLGAGEQYF. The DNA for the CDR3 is TGCGCCAGCAGCCTGGGGGCGGGGGAGCAGTACTTC.

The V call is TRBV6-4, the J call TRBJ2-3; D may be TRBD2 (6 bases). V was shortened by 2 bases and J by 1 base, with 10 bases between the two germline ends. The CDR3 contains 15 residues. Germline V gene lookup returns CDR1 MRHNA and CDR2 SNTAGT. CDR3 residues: CASSDSGWGTDTQYF. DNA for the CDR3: TGTGCCAGCAGTGACAGCGGGTGGGGCACAGATACGCAGTATTTT.

The CDR3 region has the DNA TGCGCCAGCAGCTCGGGCCACTCTACAGGGGAAAAACTGTTTTTT. Residues: CASSSGHSTGEKLFF. This chain connects TRBV5-1 to TRBJ1-4; weak D call: TRBD1 (6 bases). Germline V gene data show CDR1 as SGHRS and CDR2 as YFSETQ. Trimming left V 3 bases short and J 8 bases short, with 17 bases between. This CDR3 spans 15 amino acids. The whole variable domain, filled in from reference TRBV5-1 and TRBJ1-4, reads KAGVTQTPRYLIKTRGQQVTLSCSPISGHRSVSWYQQTPGQGLQFLFEYFSETQRNKGNFPGRFSGRQFSNSRSEMNVSTLELGDSALYLCASSSGHSTGEKLFFGSGTQLSVL.

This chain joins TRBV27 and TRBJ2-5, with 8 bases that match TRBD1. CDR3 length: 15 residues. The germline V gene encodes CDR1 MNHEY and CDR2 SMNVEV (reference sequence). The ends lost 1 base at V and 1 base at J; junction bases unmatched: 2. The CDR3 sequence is CASSLLGTGQETQYF. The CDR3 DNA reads TGTGCCAGCAGTTTATTAGGGACAGGCCAAGAGACCCAGTACTTC.

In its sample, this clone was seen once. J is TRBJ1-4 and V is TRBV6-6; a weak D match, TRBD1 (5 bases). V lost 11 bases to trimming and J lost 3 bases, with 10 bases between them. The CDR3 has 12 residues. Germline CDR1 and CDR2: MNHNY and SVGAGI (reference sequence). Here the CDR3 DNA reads TGTGCCGGGGGACGGTCTAATGAAAAACTGTTTTTT. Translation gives CAGGRSNEKLFF.

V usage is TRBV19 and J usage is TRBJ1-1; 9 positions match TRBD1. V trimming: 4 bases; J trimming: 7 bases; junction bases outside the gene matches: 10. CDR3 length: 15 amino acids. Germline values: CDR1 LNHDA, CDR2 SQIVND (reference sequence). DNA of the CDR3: TGTGCCAGTAGTAGAAACCGGGACAGGGCGATTGAAGCTTTCTTT. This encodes CASSRNRDRAIEAFF. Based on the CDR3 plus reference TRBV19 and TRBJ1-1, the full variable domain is DGGITQSPKYLFRKEGQNVTLSCEQNLNHDAMYWYRQDPGQGLRLIYYSQIVNDFQKGDIAEGYSVSREKKESFPLTVTSAQKNPTAFYLCASSRNRDRAIEAFFGQGTRLTVV.

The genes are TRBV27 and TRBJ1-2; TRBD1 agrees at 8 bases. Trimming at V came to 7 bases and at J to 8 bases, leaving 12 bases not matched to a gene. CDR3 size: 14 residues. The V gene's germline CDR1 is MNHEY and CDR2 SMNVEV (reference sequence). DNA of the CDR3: TGTGCCAGCAAGATCGGGACAGGAGGCGGGGGCTACACCTTC. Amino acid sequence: CASKIGTGGGGYTF.

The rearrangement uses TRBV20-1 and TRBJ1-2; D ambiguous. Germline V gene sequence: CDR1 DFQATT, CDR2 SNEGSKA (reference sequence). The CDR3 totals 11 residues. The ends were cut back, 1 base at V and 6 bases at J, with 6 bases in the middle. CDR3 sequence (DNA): TGCAGTGCTAGAGTTAGGGATGGCTACACCTTC. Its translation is CSARVRDGYTF.

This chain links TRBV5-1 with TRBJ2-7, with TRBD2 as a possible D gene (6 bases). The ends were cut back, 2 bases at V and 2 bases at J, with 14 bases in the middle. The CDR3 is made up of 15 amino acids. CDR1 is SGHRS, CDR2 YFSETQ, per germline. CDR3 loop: CASSFAGTGAYEQYF. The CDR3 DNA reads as TGCGCCAGCAGCTTCGCGGGAACGGGGGCCTACGAGCAGTACTTC.

The CDR3, as DNA: TGTGCCATCACCCCGGGGAGGGGAACGGGTGAAGGGTCACCCCTCCACTTT. It codes for CAITPGRGTGEGSPLHF. The chain combines TRBV10-3 with TRBJ1-6, with D perhaps matching TRBD1 (5 bases). The CDR3 extends over 17 amino acids. Germline lookup yields CDR1 ENHRY and CDR2 SYGVKD. V was cut by 7 bases and J by 10 bases, with 26 bases left in between.

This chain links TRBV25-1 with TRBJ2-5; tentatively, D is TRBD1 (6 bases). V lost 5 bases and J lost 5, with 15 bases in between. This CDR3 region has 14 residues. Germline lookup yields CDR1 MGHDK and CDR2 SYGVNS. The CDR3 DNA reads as TGTGCCAGCAGTCAAGGGCAGGGGATGGAGACCCAGTACTTC. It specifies CASSQGQGMETQYF.

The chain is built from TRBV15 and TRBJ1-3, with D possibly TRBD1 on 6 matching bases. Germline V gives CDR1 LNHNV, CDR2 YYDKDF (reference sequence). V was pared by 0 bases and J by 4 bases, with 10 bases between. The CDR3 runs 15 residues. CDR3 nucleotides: TGTGCCACCAGCAGAGACTTGACAGGCGGAAACACCATATATTTT. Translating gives CATSRDLTGGNTIYF.

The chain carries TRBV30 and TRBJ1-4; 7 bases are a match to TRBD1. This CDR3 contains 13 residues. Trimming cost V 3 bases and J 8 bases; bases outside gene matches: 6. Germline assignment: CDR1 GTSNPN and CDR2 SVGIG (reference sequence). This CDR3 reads CAWRKGGQEKLFF. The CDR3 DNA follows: TGTGCCTGGAGAAAAGGGGGCCAAGAAAAACTGTTTTTT. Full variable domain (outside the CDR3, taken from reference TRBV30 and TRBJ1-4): SQTIHQWPATLVQPVGSPLSLECTVEGTSNPNLYWYRQAAGRGLQLLFYSVGIGQISSEVPQNLSASRPQDRQFILSSKKLLLSDSGFYLCAWRKGGQEKLFFGSGTQLSVL.